A selection of T cell receptor beta chains follows, all from one sample in a study of T cell responses to AZD1222 COVID-19 vaccine. Sequencing used immunoSEQ multiplex PCR; TCRdb keeps in-frame clones, though not all of them. The sample records 100,000 to 150,000 clones, over 75% being singletons. Sample: peripheral blood, taken on day 0 of AZD1222 vaccination. The receptors here all came from an adult in good health. CDR3s include the opening cysteine and the closing phenylalanine or tryptophan. The D gene is left open where the match is weak. Some rows mark clone size as missing; the rest say once, few, many or name a class of expanded clone.

j_gene: TRBJ1-2; abundance: NA; d_gene: NA; v_gene: TRBV19; CDR3aa: CASSDTGSYGYTF; CDR3nt: TGTGCCAGTAGTGACACAGGTTCCTATGGCTACACCTTC
j_gene: TRBJ1-1; abundance: NA; d_gene: NA; v_gene: TRBV14; CDR3aa: CASSQVGTLSEAFF; CDR3nt: TGTGCCAGCAGCCAAGTTGGTACACTGTCTGAAGCTTTCTTT
j_gene: TRBJ2-3; abundance: NA; d_gene: NA; v_gene: TRBV30; CDR3aa: CAWSVWDPLGTDTQYF; CDR3nt: TGTGCCTGGAGTGTATGGGACCCCCTCGGCACAGATACGCAGTATTTT
j_gene: TRBJ1-1; abundance: NA; d_gene: NA; v_gene: TRBV9; CDR3aa: CASSVVPALMNTEAFF; CDR3nt: TGTGCCAGCAGCGTAGTGCCAGCGCTTATGAACACTGAAGCTTTCTTT
j_gene: TRBJ2-5; abundance: NA; d_gene: NA; v_gene: TRBV5-4; CDR3aa: CASSLEPGLQETQYF; CDR3nt: TGTGCCAGCAGCTTGGAGCCGGGGCTCCAAGAGACCCAGTACTTC
j_gene: TRBJ2-2; abundance: NA; d_gene: NA; v_gene: TRBV19; CDR3aa: CASSIGQNTGELFF; CDR3nt: TGTGCCAGTAGTATCGGGCAGAACACCGGGGAGCTGTTTTTT
j_gene: TRBJ2-7; abundance: NA; d_gene: NA; v_gene: TRBV3-1/TRBV3-2; CDR3aa: CASSPRFSVYSSYEQYF; CDR3nt: TGTGCCAGCAGTCCAAGGTTTTCGGTGTACAGCAGCTACGAGCAGTACTTC
j_gene: TRBJ2-1; abundance: NA; d_gene: TRBD2; v_gene: TRBV7-9; CDR3aa: CASSLPTRTSGGNEQFF; CDR3nt: TGTGCCAGCAGTTTGCCCACAAGGACTAGCGGGGGCAATGAGCAGTTCTTC
j_gene: TRBJ1-1; abundance: NA; d_gene: NA; v_gene: TRBV10-2; CDR3aa: CASSESPVAMNTEAFF; CDR3nt: TGCGCCAGCAGTGAGTCCCCAGTCGCAATGAACACTGAAGCTTTCTTT
j_gene: TRBJ2-7; abundance: NA; d_gene: TRBD2; v_gene: TRBV7-8; CDR3aa: CASSLVPAGVSEQYF; CDR3nt: TGTGCCAGCAGCTTAGTTCCAGCGGGGGTTAGCGAGCAGTACTTC
j_gene: TRBJ2-5; abundance: NA; d_gene: NA; v_gene: TRBV6-2/TRBV6-3; CDR3aa: CASSYWTNKETQYF; CDR3nt: TGTGCCAGCAGTTACTGGACAAACAAAGAGACCCAGTACTTC
j_gene: TRBJ2-1; abundance: NA; d_gene: NA; v_gene: TRBV4-1; CDR3aa: CASSQDLFRGRTVSYNEQFF; CDR3nt: TGCGCCAGCAGCCAAGATCTATTTAGGGGACGAACCGTCTCCTACAATGAGCAGTTCTTC
j_gene: TRBJ2-2; abundance: NA; d_gene: TRBD2; v_gene: TRBV13; CDR3aa: CASSRYKRTSGRTNTGELFF; CDR3nt: TGTGCCAGCAGCCGGTATAAACGGACTAGCGGCCGAACGAACACCGGGGAGCTGTTTTTT
j_gene: TRBJ1-6; abundance: NA; d_gene: NA; v_gene: TRBV28; CDR3aa: CASNRDGNSPLHF; CDR3nt: TGTGCCAGCAACCGGGACGGCAATTCACCCCTCCACTTT
j_gene: TRBJ1-2; abundance: once; d_gene: NA; v_gene: TRBV5-1; CDR3aa: CASSLVGTLNYGYTF; CDR3nt: TGCGCCAGCAGCTTGGTCGGGACACTAAACTATGGCTACACCTTC
j_gene: TRBJ1-5; abundance: NA; d_gene: NA; v_gene: TRBV28; CDR3aa: CASSNPLGNQPQHF; CDR3nt: TGTGCCAGCAGTAACCCGTTAGGCAATCAGCCCCAGCATTTT